A selection of T cell receptor beta chains follows, all from one sample in a study of preoperative IRX-2 immunotherapy in early breast cancer. Clones were read by immunoSEQ multiplex PCR, and TCRdb kept only the in-frame ones, dropping some. The table has about 98,000 clones, 86% seen once. Here the sequenced sample was tumor tissue, taken after IRX-2 immunotherapy. These receptors were taken from a human donor with breast cancer. CDR3s include the opening cysteine and the closing phenylalanine or tryptophan. D genes are given only for firm matches. Expanded clones get a size class; other rows say once, few or many, or leave the size out.

d_gene: NA; abundance: NA; j_gene: TRBJ1-2; v_gene: TRBV15; CDR3nt: TGTGCCACCAGCAGTCAACTGGCCACCGTAAACTATGGCTACACCTTC; CDR3aa: CATSSQLATVNYGYTF
d_gene: NA; abundance: NA; j_gene: TRBJ1-1; v_gene: TRBV6-8; CDR3nt: TGTGCCAGCAGTTTAGGAAGGGATAGGAACACTGAAGCTTTCTTT; CDR3aa: CASSLGRDRNTEAFF
d_gene: NA; abundance: NA; j_gene: TRBJ1-5; v_gene: TRBV14; CDR3nt: TGTGCCAGCAGCCGATTAGGCAGCAATCAGCCCCAGCATTTT; CDR3aa: CASSRLGSNQPQHF
d_gene: NA; abundance: NA; j_gene: TRBJ1-2; v_gene: TRBV22-1; CDR3nt: TGTGCCAGCAGCACCTCGACACGTAACTATGGCTACACCTTC; CDR3aa: CASSTSTRNYGYTF
d_gene: NA; abundance: once; j_gene: TRBJ1-4; v_gene: TRBV19; CDR3nt: TGTGCCAGTAGTGCTCGGGCAGGCGGTAATGAAAAACTGTTTTTT; CDR3aa: CASSARAGGNEKLFF
d_gene: NA; abundance: NA; j_gene: TRBJ2-7; v_gene: TRBV5-1; CDR3nt: TGCGCCAGCAGCTTGGAAAGTACAGTCTACGAGCAGTACTTC; CDR3aa: CASSLESTVYEQYF
d_gene: TRBD1; abundance: NA; j_gene: TRBJ2-1; v_gene: TRBV11-3; CDR3nt: TGTGCCAGCAGCCCCCGGACAGGGCGCAATGAGCAGTTCTTC; CDR3aa: CASSPRTGRNEQFF
d_gene: NA; abundance: once; j_gene: TRBJ2-2; v_gene: TRBV14; CDR3nt: TGTGCCAGCAGCCCGGGACTTAGGGGCACCGGGGAGCTGTTTTTT; CDR3aa: CASSPGLRGTGELFF
d_gene: NA; abundance: NA; j_gene: TRBJ2-1; v_gene: TRBV18; CDR3nt: TGTGCCAGCTCACCCGGGGCAGGGAGGAACAATGAGCAGTTCTTC; CDR3aa: CASSPGAGRNNEQFF
d_gene: TRBD1; abundance: NA; j_gene: TRBJ1-2; v_gene: TRBV12-5; CDR3nt: TGTGCTAGTGGTTTGGAGACAGGGGTTGGCTACACCTTC; CDR3aa: CASGLETGVGYTF
d_gene: NA; abundance: NA; j_gene: TRBJ2-2; v_gene: TRBV6-8; CDR3nt: TGTGCCTCACTACCGGGCAGGGTCGGGACCGGGGAGCTGTTTTTT; CDR3aa: CASLPGRVGTGELFF
d_gene: NA; abundance: NA; j_gene: TRBJ1-1; v_gene: TRBV18; CDR3nt: TGTGCCGGGGGGGCCGCGGCGAACACTGAAGCTTTCTTT; CDR3aa: CAGGAAANTEAFF
d_gene: NA; abundance: NA; j_gene: TRBJ2-3; v_gene: TRBV22-1; CDR3nt: TGTGCCAGCAGTGAGGCCAAGGGGATGACAGATACGCAGTATTTT; CDR3aa: CASSEAKGMTDTQYF